This is a list of T cell receptor beta chains from one sample in a study of cytomegalovirus exposure and HLA in healthy donors. Repertoires were generated with immunoSEQ multiplex PCR, while TCRdb's copy carries only in-frame clones and drops some. The sample lists about 190,000 clones, approximately 84% occurring once. What was sequenced was PBMCs. These receptors all stem from a woman younger than 30 in good health and CMV-seropositive. Both conserved end residues are part of each CDR3. The D gene is left open where the match is weak. The size field is filled for only some rows; it gives once, few, many or a size class.

size	J	V	D	CDR3	DNA
NA	TRBJ2-7	TRBV7-8	TRBD2	CASSPPAGGGEQYF	TGTGCCAGCAGCCCCCCTGCGGGGGGGGGCGAGCAGTACTTC
once	TRBJ1-3	TRBV5-6	NA	CASSLSGVVGNTIYF	TGTGCCAGCAGCTTGTCAGGGGTAGTTGGAAACACCATATATTTT
NA	TRBJ2-1	TRBV5-1	NA	CASSSGQQGEQFF	TGCGCCAGCAGCTCCGGACAGCAGGGTGAGCAGTTCTTC
NA	TRBJ2-1	TRBV4-1	NA	CASSQGQGNEQFF	TGCGCCAGCAGCCAAGGTCAGGGGAATGAGCAGTTCTTC
NA	TRBJ1-4	TRBV6-4	NA	CASTPRGKLFF	TGTGCCAGCACGCCGAGGGGGAAACTGTTTTTT
NA	TRBJ2-5	TRBV4-1	TRBD2	CASSLLAGLETQYF	TGCGCCAGCAGCCTGCTAGCGGGTCTGGAGACCCAGTACTTC
NA	TRBJ1-5	TRBV5-6	NA	CASSAGPGWNQPQHF	TGTGCCAGCAGCGCAGGACCAGGGTGGAATCAGCCCCAGCATTTT
NA	TRBJ1-5	TRBV7-9	NA	CASSLEGLRDQPQHF	TGTGCCAGCAGCTTAGAGGGGCTACGAGATCAGCCCCAGCATTTT
NA	TRBJ2-3	TRBV5-4	NA	CASSFPSTDTQYF	TGTGCCAGCAGCTTTCCCTCCACAGATACGCAGTATTTT
NA	TRBJ2-1	TRBV7-9	TRBD2	CASSSRGWGLATNEQFF	TGTGCCAGCAGCTCCAGGGGTTGGGGACTAGCAACCAATGAGCAGTTCTTC
NA	TRBJ2-7	TRBV11-2	TRBD1	CASSRRDSTGEQYF	TGTGCCAGCAGCCGACGGGACAGCACGGGGGAGCAGTACTTC
NA	TRBJ1-1	TRBV19	NA	CASTGVLNTEAFF	TGTGCCAGTACCGGAGTGCTGAACACTGAAGCTTTCTTT
few	TRBJ1-2	TRBV10-3	NA	CAISESTAPYGYTF	TGTGCCATCAGTGAGTCGACTGCACCGTATGGCTACACCTTC
once	TRBJ2-5	TRBV11-3	TRBD2	CASSLQGGETQYF	TGTGCCAGCAGCTTGCAGGGAGGGGAGACCCAGTACTTC